A single sample is the source of the 23 T cell receptor beta chains below, sequenced in a study of blood T cell repertoires in COVID-19 (dated by TCRdb to 2018 to 2020). To prepare the library, the immunoSEQ multiplex PCR assay was applied. Not all clones reach the TCRdb copy of this immuneACCESS table, which keeps in-frame sequences only. Checked studies attribute under half of the gap to unresolved V genes and leave the rest unexplained. The sample table holds 250,000 or so clones, of which around 89% were seen once. The top ten clonotypes cover around 10% of the sample. Sequenced sample: PBMCs or T cells enriched from blood (not recorded which). The receptors were sampled from a man aged 40-49 years who had recovered from COVID-19.

The CDR3 here is CASSLGLVRNGAYGYTF. CDR3 nucleotides: TGTGCCAGCAGCTTGGGACTAGTTAGGAACGGCGCTTATGGCTACACCTTC. This chain connects TRBV5-8 to TRBJ1-2, with D uncertain. Trimming took off 0 bases at V and 5 bases at J, with 20 bases between the two ends. The length of the CDR3 is 17 residues. The germline CDR1 and CDR2 sequences are SGHTS and YDEGEE.

The chain carries TRBV11-2 and TRBJ2-1; possibly TRBD2 for D (5 bases). The CDR3 loop spans 16 amino acids. V shed 8 bases and J shed 7 bases, with 24 bases lying between them. Germline assignment: CDR1 SGHAT and CDR2 FQNNGV. The CDR3 bases are TGTGCCAGCTTTGAGTGGGCGGGCCCAGCTACAAATGAGCAGTTCTTC. Its protein product is CASFEWAGPATNEQFF.

This clone showed up just once. V usage is TRBV6-5 and J usage is TRBJ2-3, with 11 bases identical to TRBD2. CDR1 is MNHEY, CDR2 SVGAGI, per germline. Trimming at V came to 5 bases and at J to 4 bases, leaving 5 bases not matched to a gene. The length of the CDR3 is 15 residues. The chain's CDR3 is CASSTTSGNADTQYF. The CDR3 region has the DNA TGTGCCAGCAGTACGACTAGCGGGAATGCAGATACGCAGTATTTT.

The CDR3 DNA reads TGTGCCAGCAGCCAAGGTCTGGGGGCCAGCTCCTACAATGAGCAGTTCTTC. Translated: CASSQGLGASSYNEQFF. The genes are TRBV3-1 (or the pseudogene TRBV3-2) and TRBJ2-1, with TRBD1 as a possible D gene (6 bases). The CDR3 contains 17 residues. V was shortened by 1 base and J by 0 bases, with 13 bases between the two germline ends. Germline CDR1 LGHDT, CDR2 YNNKEL (reference sequence).

The chain recombines TRBV18 with TRBJ2-1, with 10 bases fitting TRBD2. V lost 0 bases to trimming and J lost 3 bases; unmatched junction nucleotides: 5. The germline CDR1 and CDR2 sequences are KGHSH and LQKENI. CDR3 length: 17 amino acids. CDR3 bases: TGTGCCAGCTCACCACCTGGACTAGCGGAGTACTACAATGAGCAGTTCTTC. Translated: CASSPPGLAEYYNEQFF.

The chain is built from TRBV27 and TRBJ2-7, with D tentatively TRBD1 (6 bases). The CDR3 runs to 14 residues. Germline values: CDR1 MNHEY, CDR2 SMNVEV (reference sequence). Trimming took off 6 bases at V and 6 bases at J, with 18 bases between the two ends. CDR3 protein: CASSSYQQGREQYF. The CDR3 coding sequence is TGTGCCAGCAGCTCCTATCAACAGGGACGCGAGCAGTACTTC.

The J gene is TRBJ2-1, the V gene TRBV6-5, with 10 bases that match TRBD2. The CDR3 has 14 amino acids. The germline V gene has CDR1 MNHEY and CDR2 SVGAGI. Trimming cost V 5 bases and J 2 bases; bases outside gene matches: 0. The CDR3 coding sequence is TGTGCCAGCAGTAGCGGGGGGGCCTACAATGAGCAGTTCTTC. This translates into CASSSGGAYNEQFF.

The rearrangement joins TRBV18 to TRBJ2-1; 7 positions agree with TRBD1. V lost 3 bases, J lost 10 bases, and 6 bases stayed unmatched. This CDR3 is built from 13 residues. Per the germline V gene, CDR1 is KGHSH and CDR2 is LQKENI. CDR3 amino acids: CASSPHRGEEQFF. For the CDR3, the DNA is TGTGCCAGCTCACCGCACAGGGGCGAGGAGCAGTTCTTC.

The CDR3 DNA is TGTGCCAGCAGTTCGGACAGGGGTCCAAAGGAGACCCAGTACTTC. Residues: CASSSDRGPKETQYF. The V and J genes are TRBV27 and TRBJ2-5; 9 bases match TRBD1. CDR1 is MNHEY, CDR2 SMNVEV, per germline (reference sequence). This CDR3 is 15 amino acids long. The trim removed 4 bases at V and 5 bases at J, leaving 8 bases unmatched.

The V gene is TRBV19, the J gene TRBJ2-1; 9 bases agree with TRBD1. Germline CDR1 LNHDA, CDR2 SQIVND (reference sequence). This CDR3 has 16 amino acids. V was clipped by 2 bases and J by 5 bases; unmatched bases: 7. The CDR3 loop is CASSITGQGADNEQFF. CDR3 nucleotide sequence: TGTGCCAGTAGTATAACGGGACAGGGTGCCGACAATGAGCAGTTCTTC. Using reference TRBV19 and TRBJ2-1 for the parts outside the CDR3, the full variable domain is DGGITQSPKYLFRKEGQNVTLSCEQNLNHDAMYWYRQDPGQGLRLIYYSQIVNDFQKGDIAEGYSVSREKKESFPLTVTSAQKNPTAFYLCASSITGQGADNEQFFGPGTRLTVL.

V is TRBV19 and J is TRBJ1-5; D possibly corresponds to TRBD1 (6 bases). V lost 6 bases, J lost 2 bases, and 11 bases lay in between. CDR3 length equals 14 residues. Germline V gene lookup returns CDR1 LNHDA and CDR2 SQIVND (reference sequence). The CDR3 spells CASRLQGGNQPQHF. CDR3 nucleotide sequence: TGTGCCAGTAGATTACAGGGTGGCAATCAGCCCCAGCATTTT.

The gene calls are TRBV7-3 and TRBJ2-2, with 9 bases aligning to TRBD2. V was pared by 8 bases and J by 4 bases, with 5 bases of the junction left unmatched. This CDR3 is built from 14 residues. Looked up from germline, CDR1 is SGHTA and CDR2 is FQGTGA. This CDR3 is CASGLAMGTGELFF. For the CDR3, the DNA is TGTGCCAGCGGACTAGCGATGGGCACCGGGGAGCTGTTTTTT. The full variable domain, its missing parts supplied by reference TRBV7-3 and TRBJ2-2, is GAGVSQTPSNKVTEKGKYVELRCDPISGHTALYWYRQSLGQGPEFLIYFQGTGAADDSGLPNDRFFAVRPEGSVSTLKIQRTERGDSAVYLCASGLAMGTGELFFGEGSRLTVL.

The chain combines TRBV30 with TRBJ2-5; TRBD1 aligns across 7 bases. In germline, CDR1 is GTSNPN, CDR2 SVGIG (reference sequence). The CDR3 extends over 14 amino acids. V dropped 0 bases and J dropped 4; count of bases not matched to a gene: 5. CDR3 nucleotides: TGTGCCTGGAGTGTAACAGGGGTTGGAGAGACCCAGTACTTC. It specifies CAWSVTGVGETQYF.

V and J are TRBV5-1 and TRBJ2-7; 9 nucleotides match TRBD2. The ends lost 0 bases at V and 0 bases at J; junction bases unmatched: 4. Germline CDR1 and CDR2: SGHRS and YFSETQ. The CDR3 consists of 16 residues. The CDR3 nucleotides read TGCGCCAGCAGCTTGGGACTAGCGGTAAGCTCCTACGAGCAGTACTTC. Protein product: CASSLGLAVSSYEQYF.

The chain employs TRBV27 and TRBJ2-1; 9 bases match TRBD2. V shed 5 bases and J 0 bases; nucleotides not matched to a gene: 2. The germline CDR1 and CDR2 sequences are MNHEY and SMNVEV (reference sequence). The CDR3 spans 15 residues. The CDR3 reads CASSRLADSYNEQFF. In DNA form, the CDR3 reads TGTGCCAGCAGTCGACTAGCGGACTCCTACAATGAGCAGTTCTTC.

J is TRBJ1-2 and V is TRBV27; the D gene is possibly TRBD1 (6 bases). Looked up from germline, CDR1 is MNHEY and CDR2 is SMNVEV (reference sequence). The germline V and J ends were trimmed by 2 bases and 11 bases, with 12 bases remaining between them. CDR3 size: 12 residues. CDR3 DNA sequence: TGTGCCAGCAGTTTAGGACAGCAGGCATACACCTTC. Translating it yields CASSLGQQAYTF.

The rearrangement joins TRBV30 to TRBJ1-1; tentatively, D is TRBD1 (6 bases). This CDR3 region has 14 residues. Germline V CDR1 and CDR2: GTSNPN, SVGIG (reference sequence). The V end was cut by 5 bases, the J end by 5 bases, with 18 bases between. For the CDR3, the DNA is TGTGCCTGGGAAACCGGGGCCAGGGGAACTGAAGCTTTCTTT. Translating gives CAWETGARGTEAFF.

This chain connects TRBV6-2 or TRBV6-3 to TRBJ2-1; 8 bases line up with TRBD1. The V and J ends lost 4 bases and 7 bases, in that order; junction bases with no gene match: 12. This CDR3 contains 16 residues. Germline values: CDR1 MNHEY, CDR2 SVGEGT. CDR3 nucleotide sequence: TGTGCCAGCAGTTTAGAGGGACAGGTCTTCCGGAATGAGCAGTTCTTC. Protein sequence: CASSLEGQVFRNEQFF.

V gene TRBV5-1 combines with J gene TRBJ2-5, with 10 bases lining up with TRBD1. CDR1 is SGHRS, CDR2 YFSETQ, per germline. The J segment lost 6 bases and the V segment lost 3 bases, leaving 8 bases of the junction unmatched. This CDR3 is 15 amino acids long. Written as DNA, the CDR3 is TGCGCCAGCAGCTCAGGGACAGGGGTTACTAAGACCCAGTACTTC. Amino acid sequence: CASSSGTGVTKTQYF.

The chain combines TRBV2 with TRBJ2-7; D is possibly TRBD1 (6 bases). V lost 4 bases, J lost 4 bases, and 11 bases lay in between. In germline, CDR1 is SNHLY, CDR2 FYNNEI. The CDR3 contains 13 residues. The CDR3: CASSVYRAYEQYF. For the CDR3, the DNA is TGTGCCAGCAGTGTTTACAGGGCTTACGAGCAGTACTTC.

The rearrangement uses TRBV7-9 and TRBJ2-5; D is possibly TRBD2 (5 bases). Looked up from germline, CDR1 is SEHNR and CDR2 is FQNEAQ (reference sequence). The CDR3 has 15 residues. Deletions cut 5 bases from V and 2 bases from J, with 15 bases between. The CDR3 loop is CASSPSSGIQETQYF. In DNA form, the CDR3 reads TGTGCCAGCAGCCCGAGCTCCGGGATTCAAGAGACCCAGTACTTC. The full variable domain, rest sourced from reference TRBV7-9 and TRBJ2-5, is DTGVSQNPRHKITKRGQNVTFRCDPISEHNRLYWYRQTLGQGPEFLTYFQNEAQLEKSRLLSDRFSAERPKGSFSTLEIQRTEQGDSAMYLCASSPSSGIQETQYFGPGTRLLVL.

The chain has TRBV30 and TRBJ1-3; no reliable D call. V lost 2 bases, J lost 4 bases, and 9 bases lay in between. Germline CDR1 reads GTSNPN; CDR2 reads SVGIG (reference sequence). This CDR3 has 13 residues. The CDR3 spells CAWSLQAGNTIYF. CDR3 nucleotides: TGTGCCTGGAGTTTGCAGGCGGGAAACACCATATATTTT.

DNA for the CDR3: TGTGCCAGCAGTTTAGAGCGGCACACCATATATTTT. It specifies CASSLERHTIYF. The gene calls are TRBV28 and TRBJ1-3, with D unresolved. This CDR3 region has 12 residues. The germline V gene has CDR1 MDHEN and CDR2 SYDVKM. V gave up 2 bases and J gave up 8 bases, with 7 bases separating them.